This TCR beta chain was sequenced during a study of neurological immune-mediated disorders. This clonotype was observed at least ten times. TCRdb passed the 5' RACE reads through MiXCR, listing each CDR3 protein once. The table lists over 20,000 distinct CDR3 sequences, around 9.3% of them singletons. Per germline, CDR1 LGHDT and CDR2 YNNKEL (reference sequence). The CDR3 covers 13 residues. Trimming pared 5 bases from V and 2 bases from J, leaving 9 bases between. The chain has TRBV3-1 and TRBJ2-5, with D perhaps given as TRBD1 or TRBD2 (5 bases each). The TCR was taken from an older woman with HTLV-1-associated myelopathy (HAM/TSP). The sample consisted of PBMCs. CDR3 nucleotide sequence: TGTGCCAGCAGCTTGGGACCTCAAGAGACCCAGTACTTC. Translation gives CASSLGPQETQYF.